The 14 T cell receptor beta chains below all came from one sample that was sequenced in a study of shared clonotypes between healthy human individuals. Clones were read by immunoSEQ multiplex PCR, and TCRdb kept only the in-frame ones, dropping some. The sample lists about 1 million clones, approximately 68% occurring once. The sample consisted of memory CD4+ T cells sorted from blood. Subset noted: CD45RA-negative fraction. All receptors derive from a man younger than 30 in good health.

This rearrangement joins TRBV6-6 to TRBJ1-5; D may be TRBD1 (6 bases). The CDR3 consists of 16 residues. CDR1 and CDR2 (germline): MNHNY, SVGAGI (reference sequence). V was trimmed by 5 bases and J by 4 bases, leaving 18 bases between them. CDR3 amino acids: CASSALAITGNQPQHF. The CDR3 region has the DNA TGTGCCAGCAGTGCCCTAGCCATTACAGGGAATCAGCCCCAGCATTTT.

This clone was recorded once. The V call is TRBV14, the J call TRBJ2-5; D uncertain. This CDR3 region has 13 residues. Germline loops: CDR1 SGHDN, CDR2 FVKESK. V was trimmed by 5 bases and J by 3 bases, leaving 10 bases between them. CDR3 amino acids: CASSNNLKETQYF. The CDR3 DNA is TGTGCCAGCAGCAACAACCTGAAAGAGACCCAGTACTTC.

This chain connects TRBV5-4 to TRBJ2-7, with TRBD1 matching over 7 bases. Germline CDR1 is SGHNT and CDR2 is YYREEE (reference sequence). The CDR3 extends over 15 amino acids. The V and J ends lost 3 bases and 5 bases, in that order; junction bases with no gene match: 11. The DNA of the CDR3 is TGTGCCAGCAGCTCTAAGACAGGGATGAGAAACGAGCAGTACTTC. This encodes CASSSKTGMRNEQYF.

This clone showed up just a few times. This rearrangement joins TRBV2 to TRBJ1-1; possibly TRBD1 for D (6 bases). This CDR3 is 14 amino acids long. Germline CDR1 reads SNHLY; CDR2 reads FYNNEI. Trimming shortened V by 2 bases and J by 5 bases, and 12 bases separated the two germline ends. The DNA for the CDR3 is TGTGCCAGCAGTGAATTTGGGGGCAGGACTGAAGCTTTCTTT. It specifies CASSEFGGRTEAFF.

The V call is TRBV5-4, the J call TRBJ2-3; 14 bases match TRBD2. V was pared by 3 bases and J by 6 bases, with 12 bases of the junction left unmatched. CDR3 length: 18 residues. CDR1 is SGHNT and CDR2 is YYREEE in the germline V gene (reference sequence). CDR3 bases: TGTGCCAGCAGCTCGACCGGGACTAGCGGGAGAGGGGTGGATACGCAGTATTTT. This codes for CASSSTGTSGRGVDTQYF.

DNA for the CDR3: TGTGCCAGCAGCCATGAGAACGGAATTCACTATGGCTACACCTTC. As protein: CASSHENGIHYGYTF. The V and J genes are TRBV7-2 and TRBJ1-2; D gene unclear. The germline V gene has CDR1 SGHTA and CDR2 FQGNSA. V was shortened by 5 bases and J by 3 bases, with 16 bases between the two germline ends. This CDR3 spans 15 amino acids.

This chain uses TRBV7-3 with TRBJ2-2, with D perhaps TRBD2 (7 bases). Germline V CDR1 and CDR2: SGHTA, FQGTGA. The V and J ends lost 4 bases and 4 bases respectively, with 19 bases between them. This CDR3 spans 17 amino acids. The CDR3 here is CASSSGEGLPGTGELFF. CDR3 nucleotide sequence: TGTGCCAGCAGCTCAGGGGAGGGACTACCGGGCACCGGGGAGCTGTTTTTT.

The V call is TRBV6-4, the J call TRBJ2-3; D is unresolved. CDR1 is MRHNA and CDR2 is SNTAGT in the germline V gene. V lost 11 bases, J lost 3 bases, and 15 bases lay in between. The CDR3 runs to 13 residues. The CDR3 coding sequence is TGTGCCGTCTGTGGTAGGTTTACAGATACGCAGTATTTT. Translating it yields CAVCGRFTDTQYF.

The CDR3 DNA is TGTGCCAGCAGCTTAGATGGGAGACTGGGAAAAGAACCCCAGTACTTC. Translation: CASSLDGRLGKEPQYF. V is TRBV7-3 and J is TRBJ2-5; possibly TRBD2 for D (5 bases). CDR1 is SGHTA and CDR2 is FQGTGA in the germline V gene. The V end was cut by 2 bases, the J end by 9 bases, with 22 bases between. This CDR3 region has 16 residues. Complete variable domain (other parts from reference TRBV7-3 and TRBJ2-5): GAGVSQTPSNKVTEKGKYVELRCDPISGHTALYWYRQSLGQGPEFLIYFQGTGAADDSGLPNDRFFAVRPEGSVSTLKIQRTERGDSAVYLCASSLDGRLGKEPQYFGPGTRLLVL.

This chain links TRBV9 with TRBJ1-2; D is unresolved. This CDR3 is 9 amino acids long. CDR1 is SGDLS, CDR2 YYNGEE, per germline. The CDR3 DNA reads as TGTGTCCTACTAAGAGGCTACACCTTC. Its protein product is CVLLRGYTF.

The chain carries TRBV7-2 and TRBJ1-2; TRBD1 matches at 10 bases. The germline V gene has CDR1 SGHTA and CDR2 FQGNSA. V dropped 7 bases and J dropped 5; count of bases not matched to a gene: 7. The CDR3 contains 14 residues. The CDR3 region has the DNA TGTGCCAGCAACTATGGGACAGGGGTTTATGGCTACACCTTC. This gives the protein CASNYGTGVYGYTF.

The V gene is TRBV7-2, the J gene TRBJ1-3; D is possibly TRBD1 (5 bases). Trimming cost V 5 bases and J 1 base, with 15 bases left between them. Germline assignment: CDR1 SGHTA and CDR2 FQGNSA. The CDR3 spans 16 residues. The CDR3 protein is CASSSTPGISGNTIYF. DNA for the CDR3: TGTGCCAGCAGCAGCACCCCAGGGATATCTGGAAACACCATATATTTT.

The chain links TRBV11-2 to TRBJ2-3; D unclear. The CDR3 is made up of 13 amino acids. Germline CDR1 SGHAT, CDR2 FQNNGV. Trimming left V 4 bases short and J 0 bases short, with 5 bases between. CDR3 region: CASSSTSTDTQYF. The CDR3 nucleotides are TGTGCCAGCAGCTCCACTAGCACAGATACGCAGTATTTT.

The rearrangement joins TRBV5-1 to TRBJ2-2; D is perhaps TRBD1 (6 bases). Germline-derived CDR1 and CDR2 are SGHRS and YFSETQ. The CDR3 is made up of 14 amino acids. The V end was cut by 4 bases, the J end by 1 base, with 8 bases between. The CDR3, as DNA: TGCGCCAGCAGCCAGACAGGGAACACCGGGGAGCTGTTTTTT. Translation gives CASSQTGNTGELFF.